Presented here are 22 T cell receptor beta chains from one specimen sequenced in a study of blood T cells in healthy people across ages. Next came a second PCR, run for roughly 6 to 11 cycles, which used a sample-barcoded 5' primer along with a J-beta primer mix. Each CDR3 protein is one row after TCRdb ran MiXCR on the 5' RACE reads. The sample consists of roughly 1,500,000 distinct CDR3 sequences, 30% to 40% of them appearing once. The sample was blood. The receptors stem from a woman in her twenties or thirties in good health.

In its sample, this clonotype was seen a few times. The CDR3 sequence: CASSEGLGLTDTQYF. The CDR3 DNA reads TGTGCCAGCAGCGAAGGTTTAGGGCTCACAGATACGCAGTATTTT. The V and J genes are TRBV9 and TRBJ2-3; D uncertain. CDR3 length equals 15 residues. CDR1 is SGDLS, CDR2 YYNGEE, per germline. V was pared by 3 bases and J by 2 bases, with 13 bases between. Variable domain in full (rest from reference TRBV9 and TRBJ2-3): DSGVTQTPKHLITATGQRVTLRCSPRSGDLSVYWYQQSLDQGLQFLIQYYNGEERAKGNILERFSAQQFPDLHSELNLSSLELGDSALYFCASSEGLGLTDTQYFGPGTRLTVL.

The table lists this clonotype with a few counts. The chain has TRBV9 and TRBJ2-1; TRBD1 is a possible D gene (6 bases). This CDR3 has 16 amino acids. Germline assignment: CDR1 SGDLS and CDR2 YYNGEE. V shed 4 bases and J shed 5 bases, with 19 bases lying between them. This chain's CDR3 is CASSPGRGIHNNEQFF. The CDR3 DNA is TGTGCCAGCAGCCCCGGTAGGGGGATCCATAACAATGAGCAGTTCTTC.

This clonotype was recorded at least ten times. V usage is TRBV7-9 and J usage is TRBJ2-3, with 7 bases identical to TRBD2. The CDR3 has 14 amino acids. CDR1 and CDR2 from the germline V gene are SEHNR and FQNEAQ (reference sequence). Trimming took 4 bases from V and 7 from J; bases not matched to a gene: 8. The CDR3 DNA sequence: TGTGCCAGCAGCTCCCGGGACTACCCCTATACGCAGTATTTT. Its translation is CASSSRDYPYTQYF.

This clonotype was counted a few times. The CDR3: CASRGGYSNQPQHF. CDR3 bases: TGTGCCAGTAGAGGTGGGTATAGCAATCAGCCCCAGCATTTT. This sequence joins TRBV19 and TRBJ1-5; D is ambiguous. This CDR3 region has 14 residues. The V and J ends lost 6 bases and 0 bases respectively, with 9 bases between them. Looked up from germline, CDR1 is LNHDA and CDR2 is SQIVND (reference sequence).

About this clonotype: Being one base from a much bigger clone, this may be a read error. This chain connects TRBV7-9 to TRBJ1-1, with TRBD1 matching 7 bases. Per germline, CDR1 SEHNR and CDR2 FQNEAQ (reference sequence). V was pared by 6 bases and J by 4 bases, with 5 bases of the junction left unmatched. The CDR3 extends over 13 amino acids. CDR3 protein: CASSAKGATEAFF. For the CDR3, the DNA is TGTGCCAGCAGTGCAAAGGGGGCCACTGAAGCTTTCTTT.

With regard to this clonotype: This may be a read error: a much more frequent sequence differs by one nucleotide. The rearrangement links TRBV15 to TRBJ2-1; D not certain. This CDR3 region has 14 residues. In germline, CDR1 is LNHNV, CDR2 YYDKDF (reference sequence). CDR3 amino acids: CATSRVPGDNERFF. As DNA, the CDR3 is TGTGCCACCAGCAGAGTGCCCGGAGACAATGAGCGGTTCTTC.

The chain employs TRBV5-4 and TRBJ2-7; 8 nucleotides agree with TRBD1. Trimming cost V 1 base and J 9 bases; bases outside gene matches: 9. The CDR3 runs 14 residues. Per germline, CDR1 SGHNT and CDR2 YYREEE (reference sequence). The CDR3 loop is CASSLLGTGERQYF. Here the CDR3 DNA reads TGTGCCAGCAGCTTGTTAGGGACAGGAGAGAGGCAGTACTTC. Full variable domain (outside the CDR3, taken from reference TRBV5-4 and TRBJ2-7): ETGVTQSPTHLIKTRGQQVTLRCSSQSGHNTVSWYQQALGQGPQFIFQYYREEENGRGNFPPRFSGLQFPNYSSELNVNALELDDSALYLCASSLLGTGERQYFGPGTRLTVT.

This clonotype has a handful of counts. This chain joins TRBV13 and TRBJ2-3; 8 nucleotides agree with TRBD1. This CDR3 comprises 15 residues. Germline V gene lookup returns CDR1 PRHDT and CDR2 FYEKMQ (reference sequence). V shed 5 bases, J shed 1 base, and the junction held 5 bases outside the gene matches. CDR3 DNA: TGTGCCAGCAGCAGACAGGGGCCCCGCACAGATACGCAGTATTTT. It is translated as CASSRQGPRTDTQYF.

This clonotype has a count of ten or more. The V call is TRBV5-6, the J call TRBJ1-2, with a possible D match to TRBD1 (6 bases). Germline values: CDR1 SGHDT, CDR2 YYEEEE. The CDR3 consists of 12 residues. V was trimmed by 0 bases and J by 7 bases, leaving 7 bases between them. DNA for the CDR3: TGTGCCAGCAGCTTGGGGGGGCTTGGCTACACCTTC. This sequence encodes CASSLGGLGYTF.

V gene TRBV7-2 combines with J gene TRBJ2-5; 7 nucleotides match TRBD1. Germline CDR1 is SGHTA and CDR2 is FQGNSA. V dropped 2 bases and J dropped 5; count of bases not matched to a gene: 5. The length of the CDR3 is 14 residues. The CDR3 loop reads CASSLRGPLETQYF. In DNA form, the CDR3 reads TGTGCCAGCAGCTTAAGGGGGCCCTTGGAGACCCAGTACTTC.

The V and J genes are TRBV18 and TRBJ1-1; D unclear. CDR1 is KGHSH, CDR2 LQKENI, per germline. This CDR3 is built from 14 residues. V lost 2 bases, J lost 7 bases, and 14 bases lay in between. The CDR3 reads CASSPFDKAHEAFF. Here the CDR3 DNA reads TGTGCCAGCTCACCATTCGACAAGGCCCATGAAGCTTTCTTT.

This clonotype appeared once. The V call is TRBV4-1, the J call TRBJ2-6; D is ambiguous. The CDR3 covers 16 residues. With 0 bases removed from V and 0 bases from J, the gap between germline ends came to 6 bases. Germline V lookup: CDR1 MGHRA, CDR2 YSYEKL. The CDR3 nucleotides read TGCGCCAGCAGCCAAGACTCGGCCTCTGGGGCCAACGTCCTGACTTTC. Encoded protein: CASSQDSASGANVLTF.

There are a few counts of this clonotype. This rearrangement joins TRBV6-1 to TRBJ2-3; TRBD2 matches at 10 bases. The CDR3 runs to 15 residues. CDR1 MNHNS and CDR2 SASEGT come from the germline V gene. The trim removed 8 bases at V and 4 bases at J, leaving 9 bases unmatched. CDR3: CASVRSGGASDTQYF. The CDR3 nucleotides read TGTGCCAGCGTAAGGAGCGGGGGGGCATCAGATACGCAGTATTTT.

This clonotype has a handful of counts. The chain links TRBV6-2 or TRBV6-3 to TRBJ2-7; no reliable D call. V was shortened by 2 bases and J by 5 bases, with 10 bases between the two germline ends. CDR1 and CDR2 (germline): MNHEY, SVGEGT. CDR3 length equals 13 residues. The CDR3 region is CASSYAHYHEQYF. As DNA, the CDR3 is TGTGCCAGCAGTTACGCCCACTACCACGAGCAGTACTTC.

This clonotype was counted only a few times. The V call is TRBV29-1, the J call TRBJ1-1; D is ambiguous. Germline CDR1 SQVTM, CDR2 ANQGSEA. This CDR3 is built from 13 residues. Trimming left V 4 bases short and J 0 bases short, with 9 bases between. This CDR3 is CSVGWGLNTEAFF. The CDR3 DNA sequence: TGCAGCGTTGGGTGGGGTCTGAACACTGAAGCTTTCTTT.

This clonotype was detected a few times. The chain couples TRBV29-1 to TRBJ1-2, with TRBD1 matching 11 bases. Germline trimming cut 4 bases from V and 6 bases from J; bases unmatched to any gene: 4. Germline V gene sequence: CDR1 SQVTM, CDR2 ANQGSEA. The CDR3 is 13 residues long. In DNA form, the CDR3 reads TGCAGCGTTGCCCGGGACAGGGGGAATGGCTACACCTTC. Its protein is CSVARDRGNGYTF.

The chain carries TRBV29-1 and TRBJ1-6; D gene unclear. The germline V gene encodes CDR1 SQVTM and CDR2 ANQGSEA. CDR3 length equals 14 residues. Trimming pared 4 bases from V and 7 bases from J, leaving 14 bases between. CDR3 sequence (DNA): TGCAGCGTTGGCGAGGGCGGACCGAATTCACCCCTCCACTTT. Protein: CSVGEGGPNSPLHF.

The chain recombines TRBV6-1 with TRBJ2-3; 11 bases map to TRBD1. The CDR3 runs 16 residues. Germline CDR1 and CDR2: MNHNS and SASEGT. V shed 6 bases, J shed 2 bases, and the junction held 7 bases outside the gene matches. Here the CDR3 DNA reads TGTGCCAGCAGGATCGGACAGGGGGCTCCCACAGATACGCAGTATTTT. Its protein product is CASRIGQGAPTDTQYF.

A few counts support this clonotype. This chain joins TRBV10-3 and TRBJ2-3; 13 nucleotides agree with TRBD2. With 3 bases clipped from V and 5 bases from J, the junction kept 8 bases outside the gene matches. The CDR3 runs 17 residues. CDR1 and CDR2 from the germline V gene are ENHRY and SYGVKD. In DNA, the CDR3 is TGTGCCATCAGTGATCCGACTAGCGGGGGGCGGGGAGATACGCAGTATTTT. The encoded protein is CAISDPTSGGRGDTQYF.

This chain joins TRBV6-5 and TRBJ2-5; 15 bases fit TRBD2. The CDR3 is 19 amino acids. Trimming removed 4 bases from V and 4 bases from J; junction bases left unmatched: 13. Germline V gene sequence: CDR1 MNHEY, CDR2 SVGAGI. In DNA form, the CDR3 reads TGTGCCAGCAGTTGGGACGGGACTAGCGGGAGGAGGCGGTTAGAGACCCAGTACTTC. It translates to CASSWDGTSGRRRLETQYF.

V usage is TRBV2 and J usage is TRBJ1-5; no reliable D call. Between the trimmed V and J ends, which lost 5 bases and 6 bases, there was a span of 11 bases. Per the germline V gene, CDR1 is SNHLY and CDR2 is FYNNEI. The CDR3 sequence is 13 residues long. Here the CDR3 DNA reads TGTGCCAGCAGTCCCTACTCGGGTCAGCCCCAGCATTTT. As protein: CASSPYSGQPQHF.

A note on this clonotype: Relative to the germline gene, one junction end is altered; a read error may explain this. The chain has TRBV5-1 and TRBJ2-3; 8 nucleotides match TRBD1. From germline, CDR1 is SGHRS and CDR2 YFSETQ. The CDR3 length is 15 residues. CDR3 in DNA: TGTGCCAGCAGCTGGGGACAGGCAGTCACAGATACGCAGTATTTT. This gives the protein CASSWGQAVTDTQYF.